This T cell receptor (beta chain) was found in a study of molecular identifiers for immune sequencing clone quantification. Source material for naive CD8 libraries was roughly 18,000 to 1,000,000 sorted cells, with 10%, 30% or 50% RNA. Naive CD8 T cells were FACS-sorted by CD8+CD4-CCR7+CD45RA+ markers. This clonotype has at least ten counts. Its matching antigen is unknown. Broader study findings: Spiked Jurkat TCR RNA equivalent to one cell was reportedly detectable in approximately 970,000 naive cells.

The CDR3 length is 17 residues. CDR1 is SGHTA, CDR2 FQGNSA, per germline. V dropped 5 bases and J dropped 3; count of bases not matched to a gene: 6. The use of previously described methods and listed TCR primers produced the bulk TCR libraries. TCRdb reprocessed the PCR reads via MiXCR and lists one record per CDR3 protein. The sample holds over 600,000 distinct CDR3 sequences, just under 20% seen once. J is TRBJ2-1 and V is TRBV7-2; 14 nucleotides align to TRBD2. The receptor comes from a human donor in good health. Some libraries in this study had Jurkat cell RNA spiked in. The sequencing sample was made of naive CD8+ T cells from blood, with Jurkat cell RNA spiked in. Subset reported: FACS-sorted CD8+CD4-CCR7+CD45RA+ naive T cells. The CDR3 coding sequence is TGTGCCAGCAGCCCCCGACTAGCGGGGGGGCTCTACAATGAGCAGTTCTTC. Translation: CASSPRLAGGLYNEQFF.